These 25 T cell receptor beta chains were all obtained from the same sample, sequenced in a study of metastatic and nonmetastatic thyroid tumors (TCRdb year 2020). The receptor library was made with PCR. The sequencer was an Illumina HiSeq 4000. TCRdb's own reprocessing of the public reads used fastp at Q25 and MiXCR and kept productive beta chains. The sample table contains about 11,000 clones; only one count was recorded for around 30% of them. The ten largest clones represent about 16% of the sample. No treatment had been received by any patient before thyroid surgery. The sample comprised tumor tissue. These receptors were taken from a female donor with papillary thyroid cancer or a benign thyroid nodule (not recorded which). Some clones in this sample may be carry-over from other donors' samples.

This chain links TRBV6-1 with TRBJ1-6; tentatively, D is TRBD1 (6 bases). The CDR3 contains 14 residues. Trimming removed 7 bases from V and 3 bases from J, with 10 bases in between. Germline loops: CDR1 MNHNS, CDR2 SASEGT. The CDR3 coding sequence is TGTGCCAGCATCGAGGACAGCTATAATTCACCCCTCCACTTT. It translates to CASIEDSYNSPLHF.

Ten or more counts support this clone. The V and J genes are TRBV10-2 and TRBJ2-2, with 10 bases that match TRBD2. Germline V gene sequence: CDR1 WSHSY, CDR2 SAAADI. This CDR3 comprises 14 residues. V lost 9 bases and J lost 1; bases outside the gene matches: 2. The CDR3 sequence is CASRTSGNTGELFF. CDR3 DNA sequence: TGCGCCAGTAGGACTAGCGGGAACACCGGGGAGCTGTTTTTT.

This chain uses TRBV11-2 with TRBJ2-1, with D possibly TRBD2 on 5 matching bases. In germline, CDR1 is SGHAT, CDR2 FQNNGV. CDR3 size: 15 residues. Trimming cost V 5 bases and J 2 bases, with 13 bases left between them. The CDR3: CASSLTGYPYNEQFF. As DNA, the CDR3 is TGTGCCAGCAGCCTCACGGGATATCCCTACAATGAGCAGTTCTTC.

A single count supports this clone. The CDR3 nucleotides are TGTGCCAGCGCCGGACAGGGCTCTGGAAACACCATATATTTT. Amino acid sequence: CASAGQGSGNTIYF. This chain links TRBV18 with TRBJ1-3, with TRBD1 identical over 8 bases. The CDR3 is 14 amino acids. The germline V gene encodes CDR1 KGHSH and CDR2 LQKENI. The V segment lost 8 bases and the J segment 0 bases; nucleotides outside the gene matches: 3.

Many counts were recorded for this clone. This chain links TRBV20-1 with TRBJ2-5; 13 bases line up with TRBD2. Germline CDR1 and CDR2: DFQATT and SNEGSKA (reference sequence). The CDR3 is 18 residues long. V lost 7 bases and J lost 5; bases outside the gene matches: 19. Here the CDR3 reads CSVSYVETSGGPRETQYF. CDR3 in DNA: TGCAGTGTTAGTTACGTTGAGACTAGCGGGGGGCCACGGGAGACCCAGTACTTC.

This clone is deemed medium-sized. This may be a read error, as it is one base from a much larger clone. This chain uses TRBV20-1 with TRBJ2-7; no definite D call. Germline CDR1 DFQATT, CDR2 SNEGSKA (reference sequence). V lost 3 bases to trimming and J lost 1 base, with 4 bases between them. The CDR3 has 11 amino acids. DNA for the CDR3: TGCAGTGCTAGCCCATCCTACGAGCAGTACTTC. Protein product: CSASPSYEQYF.

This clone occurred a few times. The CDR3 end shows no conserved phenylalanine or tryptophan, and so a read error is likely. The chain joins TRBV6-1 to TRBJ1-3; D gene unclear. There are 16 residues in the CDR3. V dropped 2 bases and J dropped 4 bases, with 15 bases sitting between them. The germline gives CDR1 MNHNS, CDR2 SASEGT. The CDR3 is CASSEWRNRRGNTIYS. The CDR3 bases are TGTGCCAGCAGTGAATGGAGGAACAGAAGAGGAAACACCATATATTCT.

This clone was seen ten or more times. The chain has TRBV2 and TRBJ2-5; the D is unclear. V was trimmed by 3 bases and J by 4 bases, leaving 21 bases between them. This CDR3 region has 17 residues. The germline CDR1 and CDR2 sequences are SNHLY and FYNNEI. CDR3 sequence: CASSEPLGSSVGETQYF. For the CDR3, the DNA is TGTGCCAGCAGTGAGCCCTTGGGTAGTAGTGTAGGAGAGACCCAGTACTTC.

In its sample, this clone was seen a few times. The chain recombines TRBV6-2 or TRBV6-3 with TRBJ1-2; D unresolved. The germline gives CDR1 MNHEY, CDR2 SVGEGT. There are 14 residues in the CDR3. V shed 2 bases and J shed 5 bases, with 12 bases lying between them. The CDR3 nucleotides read TGTGCCAGCAGTTACAGGGCAGTAGGGTATGGCTACACCTTC. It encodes CASSYRAVGYGYTF.

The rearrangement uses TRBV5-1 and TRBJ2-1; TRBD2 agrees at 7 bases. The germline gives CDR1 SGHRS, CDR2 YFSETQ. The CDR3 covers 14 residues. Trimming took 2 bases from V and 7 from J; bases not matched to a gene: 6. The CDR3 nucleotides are TGCGCCAGCAGCTTTGAAGGGGAGGGGAATGAGCAGTTCTTC. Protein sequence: CASSFEGEGNEQFF.

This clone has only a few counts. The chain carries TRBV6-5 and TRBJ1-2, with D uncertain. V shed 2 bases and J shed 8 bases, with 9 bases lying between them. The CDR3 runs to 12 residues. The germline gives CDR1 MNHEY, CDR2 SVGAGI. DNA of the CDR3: TGTGCCAGCAGTTACCTAGAGGGCGGCTACACCTTC. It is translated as CASSYLEGGYTF.

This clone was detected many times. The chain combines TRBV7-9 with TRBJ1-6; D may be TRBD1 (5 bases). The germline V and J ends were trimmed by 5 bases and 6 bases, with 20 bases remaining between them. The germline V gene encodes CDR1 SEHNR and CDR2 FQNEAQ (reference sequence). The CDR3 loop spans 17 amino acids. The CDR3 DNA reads TGTGCCAGCAGCCCAGCTCTCGGGGCCAGTTCTAATTCACCCCTCCACTTT. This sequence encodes CASSPALGASSNSPLHF.

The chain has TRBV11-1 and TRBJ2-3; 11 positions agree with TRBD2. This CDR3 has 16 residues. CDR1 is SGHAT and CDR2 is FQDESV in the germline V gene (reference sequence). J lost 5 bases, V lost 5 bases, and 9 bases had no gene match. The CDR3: CASSDTSGRTGDTQYF. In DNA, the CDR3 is TGTGCCAGCAGCGATACTAGCGGGAGAACGGGAGATACGCAGTATTTT.

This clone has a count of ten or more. The CDR3 sequence: CASSLTGTQTDTQYF. Here the CDR3 DNA reads TGTGCCAGCAGCTTAACCGGGACTCAGACAGATACGCAGTATTTT. The V gene is TRBV7-9, the J gene TRBJ2-3; weak D call: TRBD2 (6 bases). The V gene's germline CDR1 is SEHNR and CDR2 FQNEAQ (reference sequence). This CDR3 has 15 residues. Deletions cut 2 bases from V and 3 bases from J, with 12 bases between.

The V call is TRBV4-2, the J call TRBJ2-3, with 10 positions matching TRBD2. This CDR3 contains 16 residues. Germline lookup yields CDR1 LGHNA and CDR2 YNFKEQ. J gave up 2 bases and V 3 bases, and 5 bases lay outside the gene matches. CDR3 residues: CASSQRTSGSTDTQYF. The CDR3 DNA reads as TGTGCCAGCAGCCAGAGGACTAGCGGTTCCACAGATACGCAGTATTTT.

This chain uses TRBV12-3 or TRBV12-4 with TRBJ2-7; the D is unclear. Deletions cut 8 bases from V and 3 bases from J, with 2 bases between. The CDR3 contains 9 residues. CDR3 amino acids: CASGYEQYF. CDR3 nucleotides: TGTGCCAGCGGCTACGAGCAGTACTTC.

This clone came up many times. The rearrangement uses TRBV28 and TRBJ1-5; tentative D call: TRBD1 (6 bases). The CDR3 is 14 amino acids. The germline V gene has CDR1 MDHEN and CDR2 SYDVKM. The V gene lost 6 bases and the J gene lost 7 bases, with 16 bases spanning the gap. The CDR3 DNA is TGTGCCAGCAGGACTCCAGGGGTAAGACAGCCCCAGCATTTT. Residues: CASRTPGVRQPQHF.

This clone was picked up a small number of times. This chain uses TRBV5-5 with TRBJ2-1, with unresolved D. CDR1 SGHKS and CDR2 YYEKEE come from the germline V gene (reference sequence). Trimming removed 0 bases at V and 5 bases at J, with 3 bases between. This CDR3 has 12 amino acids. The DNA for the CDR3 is TGTGCCAGCAGCTTGGATGACAATGAGCAGTTCTTC. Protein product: CASSLDDNEQFF.

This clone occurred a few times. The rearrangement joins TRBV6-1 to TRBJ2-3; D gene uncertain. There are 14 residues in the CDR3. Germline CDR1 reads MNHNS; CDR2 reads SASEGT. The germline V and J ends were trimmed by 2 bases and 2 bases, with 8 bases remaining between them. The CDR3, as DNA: TGTGCCAGCAGTGAACGCAACCCCACAGATACGCAGTATTTT. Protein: CASSERNPTDTQYF.

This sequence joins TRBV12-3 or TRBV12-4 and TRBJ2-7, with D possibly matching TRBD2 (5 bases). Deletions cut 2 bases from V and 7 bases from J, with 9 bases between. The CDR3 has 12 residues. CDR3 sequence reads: CASSLMGVEQYF. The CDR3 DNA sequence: TGTGCCAGCAGTTTAATGGGAGTAGAGCAGTACTTC.

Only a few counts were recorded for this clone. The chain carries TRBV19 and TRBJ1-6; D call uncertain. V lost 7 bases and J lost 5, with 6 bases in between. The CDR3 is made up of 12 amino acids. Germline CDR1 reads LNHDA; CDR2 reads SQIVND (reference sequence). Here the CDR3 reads CASTRNNSPLHF. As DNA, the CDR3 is TGTGCCAGTACCAGGAATAATTCACCCCTCCACTTT.

The CDR3 region is CSAGLPGKVYEQYF. The CDR3 DNA reads as TGCAGTGCGGGCCTACCGGGCAAGGTCTACGAGCAGTACTTC. The chain combines TRBV20-1 with TRBJ2-7; D is ambiguous. The CDR3 loop spans 14 amino acids. The germline gives CDR1 DFQATT, CDR2 SNEGSKA (reference sequence). Trimming removed 6 bases from V and 3 bases from J, with 18 bases in between.

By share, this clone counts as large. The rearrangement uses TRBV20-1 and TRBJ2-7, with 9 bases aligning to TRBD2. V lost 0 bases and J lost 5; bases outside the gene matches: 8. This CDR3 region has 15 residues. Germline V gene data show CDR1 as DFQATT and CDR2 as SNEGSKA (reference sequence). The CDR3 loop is CSARDQGGGAHEQYF. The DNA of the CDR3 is TGCAGTGCTAGAGATCAGGGCGGGGGGGCACACGAGCAGTACTTC.

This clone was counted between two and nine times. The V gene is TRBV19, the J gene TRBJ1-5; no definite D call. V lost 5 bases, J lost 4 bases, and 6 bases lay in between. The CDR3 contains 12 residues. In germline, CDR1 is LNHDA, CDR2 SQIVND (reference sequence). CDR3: CASSLVNQPQHF. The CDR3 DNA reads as TGTGCCAGTAGTCTAGTGAATCAGCCCCAGCATTTT. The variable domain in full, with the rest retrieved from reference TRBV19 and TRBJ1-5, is DGGITQSPKYLFRKEGQNVTLSCEQNLNHDAMYWYRQDPGQGLRLIYYSQIVNDFQKGDIAEGYSVSREKKESFPLTVTSAQKNPTAFYLCASSLVNQPQHFGDGTRLSIL.

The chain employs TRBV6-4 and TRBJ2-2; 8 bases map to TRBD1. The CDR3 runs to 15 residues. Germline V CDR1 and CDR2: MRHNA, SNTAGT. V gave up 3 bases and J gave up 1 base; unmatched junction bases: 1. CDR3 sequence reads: CASSEGTGNTGELFF. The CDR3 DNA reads TGTGCCAGCAGTGAGGGGACAGGGAACACCGGGGAGCTGTTTTTT.